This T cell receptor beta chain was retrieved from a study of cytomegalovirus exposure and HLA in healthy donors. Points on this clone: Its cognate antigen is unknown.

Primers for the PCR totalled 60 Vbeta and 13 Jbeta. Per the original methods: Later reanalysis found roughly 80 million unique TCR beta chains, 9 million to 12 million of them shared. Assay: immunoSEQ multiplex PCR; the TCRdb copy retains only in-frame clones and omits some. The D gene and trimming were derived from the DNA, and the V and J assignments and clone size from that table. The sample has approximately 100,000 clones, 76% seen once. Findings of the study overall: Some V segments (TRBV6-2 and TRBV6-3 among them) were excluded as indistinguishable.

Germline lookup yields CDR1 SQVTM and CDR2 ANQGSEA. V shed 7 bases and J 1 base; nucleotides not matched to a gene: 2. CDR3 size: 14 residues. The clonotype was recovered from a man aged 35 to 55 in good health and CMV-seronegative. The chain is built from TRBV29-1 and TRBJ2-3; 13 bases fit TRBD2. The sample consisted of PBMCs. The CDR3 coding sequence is TGCAGCGGTGGACTAGCGGGGGGCACAGATACGCAGTATTTT. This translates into CSGGLAGGTDTQYF.